The 25 T cell receptor beta chains below come from one sample, sequenced in a study of technical replicates of blood from a few donors. The table came from immunoSEQ multiplex PCR; TCRdb's copy has only in-frame clones and leaves some out. Of 95,000 or so clones listed, 85% to 95% were seen once; the top ten hold about 0.37%. Sequencing was performed on T cells isolated from PBMCs. The source is a human donor in good health.

V is TRBV19 and J is TRBJ1-5; 8 positions agree with TRBD1. This CDR3 contains 14 residues. Germline V CDR1 and CDR2: LNHDA, SQIVND (reference sequence). V was pared by 7 bases and J by 3 bases, with 5 bases of the junction left unmatched. The CDR3: CASTEGQVNQPQHF. The CDR3 DNA follows: TGTGCCAGTACCGAGGGACAGGTCAATCAGCCCCAGCATTTT.

This chain links TRBV5-4 with TRBJ2-3; perhaps TRBD2 as D (6 bases). Germline V CDR1 and CDR2: SGHNT, YYREEE (reference sequence). V was pared by 0 bases and J by 5 bases, with 16 bases between. The CDR3 loop spans 16 amino acids. The CDR3 nucleotides read TGTGCCAGCAGCTTGGTGGAGGGCGGGACTGGAGATACGCAGTATTTT. As protein: CASSLVEGGTGDTQYF. The full variable domain, rest sourced from reference TRBV5-4 and TRBJ2-3, is ETGVTQSPTHLIKTRGQQVTLRCSSQSGHNTVSWYQQALGQGPQFIFQYYREEENGRGNFPPRFSGLQFPNYSSELNVNALELDDSALYLCASSLVEGGTGDTQYFGPGTRLTVL.

The chain combines TRBV6-6 with TRBJ2-3; 16 bases are a match to TRBD2. This CDR3 spans 16 amino acids. Germline V gives CDR1 MNHNY, CDR2 SVGAGI (reference sequence). The V gene end was trimmed by 2 bases and the J gene end by 5 bases; junction bases not matched to a gene: 1. CDR3 bases: TGTGCCAGCAGTTACGGGACTAGCGGGAGGGGAGATACGCAGTATTTT. Translated, it gives CASSYGTSGRGDTQYF.

This chain links TRBV7-3 with TRBJ2-7; 8 bases line up with TRBD2. Trimming took 3 bases from V and 5 from J; bases not matched to a gene: 9. Germline CDR1 is SGHTA and CDR2 is FQGTGA. This CDR3 has 15 residues. Written as DNA, the CDR3 is TGTGCCAGCAGCTTGTTTATAGCGGGACGTGACGAGCAGTACTTC. This sequence encodes CASSLFIAGRDEQYF. Full variable domain (missing parts from reference TRBV7-3 and TRBJ2-7): GAGVSQTPSNKVTEKGKYVELRCDPISGHTALYWYRQSLGQGPEFLIYFQGTGAADDSGLPNDRFFAVRPEGSVSTLKIQRTERGDSAVYLCASSLFIAGRDEQYFGPGTRLTVT.

This sequence joins TRBV18 and TRBJ1-5, with D possibly matching TRBD1 (6 bases). The CDR3 sequence is 16 residues long. The V end was cut by 4 bases, the J end by 0 bases, with 13 bases between. CDR1 and CDR2 (germline): KGHSH, LQKENI. DNA of the CDR3: TGTGCCAGCTCACAGGGGGGGACATATAGCAATCAGCCCCAGCATTTT. It yields the protein CASSQGGTYSNQPQHF. The full variable domain, its missing parts supplied by reference TRBV18 and TRBJ1-5, is NAGVMQNPRHLVRRRGQEARLRCSPMKGHSHVYWYRQLPEEGLKFMVYLQKENIIDESGMPKERFSAEFPKEGPSILRIQQVVRGDSAAYFCASSQGGTYSNQPQHFGDGTRLSIL.

The CDR3 protein is CASSKKLRQGGTEAFF. Written as DNA, the CDR3 is TGTGCCAGCAGCAAAAAACTTCGACAGGGTGGCACTGAAGCTTTCTTT. The V and J genes are TRBV21-1 and TRBJ1-1; TRBD1 is the table's D call, not checked against the DNA. TRBV21-1 represents a pseudogene. The CDR3 sequence is 16 residues long.

This chain joins TRBV7-8 and TRBJ2-5; D is undetermined. CDR1 and CDR2 from the germline V gene are SGHVS and FQNEAQ. The CDR3 totals 13 residues. V was pared by 2 bases and J by 4 bases, with 8 bases between. The CDR3 protein is CASSLRVRETQYF. The DNA for the CDR3 is TGTGCCAGCAGCTTAAGAGTACGAGAGACCCAGTACTTC.

The chain combines TRBV6-6 with TRBJ2-1; D perhaps matches TRBD1 (6 bases). Trimming removed 4 bases at V and 5 bases at J, with 9 bases between. Per germline, CDR1 MNHNY and CDR2 SVGAGI (reference sequence). This CDR3 is 13 amino acids long. CDR3 in amino acids: CASSLGQNNEQFF. DNA for the CDR3: TGTGCCAGCAGTTTAGGACAGAACAATGAGCAGTTCTTC.

V gene TRBV7-9 combines with J gene TRBJ2-5; 12 nucleotides align to TRBD2. Per the germline V gene, CDR1 is SEHNR and CDR2 is FQNEAQ (reference sequence). The CDR3 contains 16 residues. Trimming removed 1 base from V and 4 bases from J; junction bases left unmatched: 4. In DNA form, the CDR3 reads TGTGCCAGCAGCTTAGGGCTAGCGGGAGGGCCAGAGACCCAGTACTTC. Encoded protein: CASSLGLAGGPETQYF.

The sample holds one count of this clone. This chain links TRBV7-9 with TRBJ2-2; 8 bases fit TRBD1. The CDR3 is made up of 15 amino acids. The V segment lost 5 bases and the J segment 4 bases; nucleotides outside the gene matches: 6. Germline V lookup: CDR1 SEHNR, CDR2 FQNEAQ (reference sequence). The CDR3 protein is CASSRTGTATGELFF. CDR3 nucleotides: TGTGCCAGCAGCCGGACAGGGACGGCCACCGGGGAGCTGTTTTTT.

The V gene is TRBV10-3, the J gene TRBJ2-5; D not resolved. The CDR3 extends over 11 amino acids. In germline, CDR1 is ENHRY, CDR2 SYGVKD. V dropped 8 bases and J dropped 5 bases, with 9 bases sitting between them. CDR3 coding DNA: TGTGCCATCGGTAGTGCGGAGACCCAGTACTTC. It yields the protein CAIGSAETQYF.

V and J are TRBV28 and TRBJ2-1; D is perhaps TRBD2 (5 bases). Germline CDR1 is MDHEN and CDR2 is SYDVKM. V lost 10 bases and J lost 11, with 21 bases in between. The CDR3 length is 13 residues. CDR3 amino acids: CATDTLLDTQQFF. CDR3 nucleotides: TGTGCCACTGACACCCTACTAGACACGCAGCAGTTCTTC.

Here the CDR3 reads CAISSPGQGLGNTEAFF. In DNA form, the CDR3 reads TGTGCCATCAGTTCTCCGGGACAGGGGCTTGGAAACACTGAAGCTTTCTTT. The V and J genes are TRBV10-3 and TRBJ1-1; 10 bases fit TRBD1. The CDR3 is 17 residues long. Trimming at V came to 5 bases and at J to 2 bases, leaving 11 bases not matched to a gene. Germline V gene sequence: CDR1 ENHRY, CDR2 SYGVKD.

The genes are TRBV10-3 and TRBJ1-2; 7 bases align to TRBD1. This CDR3 has 15 amino acids. Looked up from germline, CDR1 is ENHRY and CDR2 is SYGVKD. V shed 2 bases and J 1 base; nucleotides not matched to a gene: 4. This CDR3 reads CAISEGGGLNYGYTF. CDR3 DNA: TGTGCCATCAGTGAGGGAGGGGGCCTTAACTATGGCTACACCTTC.

V is TRBV14 and J is TRBJ2-7; 8 bases are shared with TRBD2. The CDR3 has 15 residues. CDR1 and CDR2 (germline): SGHDN, FVKESK. J gave up 3 bases and V 0 bases, and 4 bases lay outside the gene matches. This chain's CDR3 is CASSQEGLAGYEQYF. The CDR3 DNA sequence: TGTGCCAGCAGCCAAGAGGGCCTAGCGGGCTACGAGCAGTACTTC.

The chain uses TRBV6-1 and TRBJ2-1; D is unclear. V lost 7 bases and J lost 8, with 12 bases in between. This CDR3 region has 12 residues. Germline V gives CDR1 MNHNS, CDR2 SASEGT. The CDR3 DNA sequence: TGTGCCAGCACGTTCTTTTGGCATGAGCAGTTCTTC. Protein product: CASTFFWHEQFF.

J is TRBJ2-1 and V is TRBV6-4; possibly TRBD1 for D (5 bases). This CDR3 is 15 amino acids long. The germline V gene has CDR1 MRHNA and CDR2 SNTAGT. Trimming pared 6 bases from V and 6 bases from J, leaving 18 bases between. The CDR3: CASSLAEAGINEQFF. For the CDR3, the DNA is TGTGCCAGCAGCCTGGCTGAGGCAGGGATCAATGAGCAGTTCTTC.

The gene calls are TRBV6-5 and TRBJ1-1, with D tentatively TRBD1 (5 bases). The CDR3 is 15 residues long. V was cut by 5 bases and J by 0 bases, with 13 bases left in between. Germline CDR1 reads MNHEY; CDR2 reads SVGAGI. The CDR3, as DNA: TGTGCCAGCAGTCCCCGAAGGGGTGTGAACACTGAAGCTTTCTTT. It yields the protein CASSPRRGVNTEAFF.

The CDR3 DNA follows: TGTGCCAGCAGCCCCCTAGCGGGAAGCTCCTACGAGCAGTACTTC. This codes for CASSPLAGSSYEQYF. The chain employs TRBV11-2 and TRBJ2-7; 9 bases are shared with TRBD2. This CDR3 region has 15 residues. From germline, CDR1 is SGHAT and CDR2 FQNNGV. The V and J ends lost 5 bases and 0 bases, in that order; junction bases with no gene match: 5.

This chain links TRBV15 with TRBJ1-5; no clear D gene. CDR1 and CDR2 (germline): LNHNV, YYDKDF (reference sequence). CDR3 length: 17 amino acids. V lost 3 bases to trimming and J lost 3 bases, with 18 bases between them. The CDR3 sequence: CATSRGDTTFLNQPQHF. CDR3 sequence (DNA): TGTGCCACCAGCAGGGGAGACACGACCTTTCTCAATCAGCCCCAGCATTTT.

This rearrangement joins TRBV5-1 to TRBJ2-7, with unresolved D. The CDR3 sequence is 12 residues long. Trimming took off 0 bases at V and 4 bases at J, with 5 bases between the two ends. Germline assignment: CDR1 SGHRS and CDR2 YFSETQ. The CDR3 sequence: CASSLDGYEQYF. CDR3 in DNA: TGCGCCAGCAGCTTGGACGGTTACGAGCAGTACTTC.

V usage is TRBV5-1 and J usage is TRBJ1-2; a possible D gene is TRBD1 (6 bases). V lost 1 base to trimming and J lost 8 bases, with 12 bases between them. The CDR3 totals 13 residues. CDR1 SGHRS and CDR2 YFSETQ come from the germline V gene. CDR3 residues: CASSLTQGDGYTF. CDR3 DNA sequence: TGCGCCAGCAGCTTGACACAGGGTGACGGCTACACCTTC.

V is TRBV25-1 and J is TRBJ1-2, with TRBD1 identical over 10 bases. With V trimmed by 8 bases and J by 3 bases, 6 bases remained unmatched. Germline V gene lookup returns CDR1 MGHDK and CDR2 SYGVNS. This CDR3 contains 14 residues. The CDR3 nucleotides are TGTGCCAGCGCAGGGACAGGGGTGGACTATGGCTACACCTTC. Its translation: CASAGTGVDYGYTF.

The chain joins TRBV9 to TRBJ2-3; the match to TRBD2 covers 7 bases. The germline V gene has CDR1 SGDLS and CDR2 YYNGEE. The CDR3 consists of 15 residues. V was pared by 0 bases and J by 5 bases, with 6 bases of the junction left unmatched. CDR3 sequence: CASSVGPSGGDTQYF. Here the CDR3 DNA reads TGTGCCAGCAGCGTAGGACCGTCGGGGGGAGATACGCAGTATTTT.

The chain uses TRBV7-8 and TRBJ2-2, with TRBD1 identical over 9 bases. Losses at the gene ends were 5 bases for V and 4 bases for J; bases not matched to a gene: 8. CDR3 length: 16 amino acids. Germline V gene lookup returns CDR1 SGHVS and CDR2 FQNEAQ. CDR3 sequence reads: CASSPYPDRGTGELFF. In DNA form, the CDR3 reads TGTGCCAGCAGCCCGTATCCGGACAGGGGCACCGGGGAGCTGTTTTTT.